This T cell receptor (beta chain) was sequenced during a study of cytomegalovirus exposure and HLA in healthy donors. The overall study: Earlier work reported approximately 110 million unique TCR beta sequences from 180 million or so T cells. General study results and limits: Cytomegalovirus status, reportedly, was diagnosed with high specificity and sensitivity by the classifier. TCR beta V- and J-gene trimming, according to a later analysis, was linked to a missense DCLRE1C variant.

V dropped 0 bases and J dropped 2; count of bases not matched to a gene: 1. The CDR3 is 16 amino acids. In germline, CDR1 is SGHRS, CDR2 YFSETQ. With respect to this clone: Antigen: not known.

With 60 Vbeta and 13 Jbeta primers, the PCR was carried out. The repertoire was sequenced with immunoSEQ multiplex PCR; TCRdb's copy has only in-frame clones and lacks some. This repertoire shows approximately 150,000 clones, roughly 76% found once; its top ten account for over 1.1%. V and J are TRBV5-1 and TRBJ2-3; 12 nucleotides match TRBD2. What was sequenced was PBMCs. The receptor was isolated from a man between 60 and 75 years old in good health and CMV-seronegative. The DNA for the CDR3 is TGCGCCAGCAGCTTGGGACTAGCGGGAGACACAGATACGCAGTATTTT. Amino acids: CASSLGLAGDTDTQYF.